This paragraph covers one TCR beta chain sequence. The antigen is undetermined. The PCR was carried out with 60 Vbeta primers and 13 Jbeta primers. The protocol was immunoSEQ multiplex PCR, while the TCRdb copy is restricted to in-frame clones and leaves out a portion. The sample shows 150,000 to 200,000 clones, around 84% of them seen only once. This sample stems from a study of cytomegalovirus exposure and HLA in healthy donors. General study findings and limits: Earlier findings revealed that most TCR beta V segments proved productive either about 90% or about 30% of the time.

The study sampled nominally healthy donors, though unrecorded immune exposures were likely. The sample was PBMCs. The sequence came from a male donor in good health and CMV-seropositive.

The CDR3 protein is CASSQTSGGQETQYF. CDR3 coding DNA: TGTGCCAGCAGCCAGACTAGCGGGGGCCAAGAGACCCAGTACTTC. The rearrangement links TRBV2 to TRBJ2-5, with 12 nucleotides matching TRBD2. Germline lookup yields CDR1 SNHLY and CDR2 FYNNEI. This CDR3 contains 15 residues. The V gene end was trimmed by 6 bases and the J gene end by 1 base; junction bases not matched to a gene: 3.